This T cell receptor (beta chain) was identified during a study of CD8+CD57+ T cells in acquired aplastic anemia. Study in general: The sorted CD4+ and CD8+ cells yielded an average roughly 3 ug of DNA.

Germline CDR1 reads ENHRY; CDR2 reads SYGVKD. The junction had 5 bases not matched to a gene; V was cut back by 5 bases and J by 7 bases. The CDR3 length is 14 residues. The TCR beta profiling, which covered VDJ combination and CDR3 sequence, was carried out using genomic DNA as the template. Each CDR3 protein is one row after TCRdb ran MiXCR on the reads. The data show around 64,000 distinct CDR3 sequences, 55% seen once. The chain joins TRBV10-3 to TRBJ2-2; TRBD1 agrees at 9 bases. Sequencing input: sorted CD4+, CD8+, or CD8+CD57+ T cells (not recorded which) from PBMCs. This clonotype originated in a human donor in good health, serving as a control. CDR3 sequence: CAISRQGGNGELFF. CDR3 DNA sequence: TGTGCCATCAGTCGACAGGGGGGAAACGGGGAGCTGTTTTTT.